Listed below are T cell receptor beta chains from one sample, sequenced in a study of shared clonotypes between healthy human individuals. Assay: immunoSEQ multiplex PCR; the TCRdb copy retains only in-frame clones and omits some. The repertoire holds roughly 720,000 clones, with about nine tenths as singletons. Specimen: memory CD8+ T cells from PBMCs. Source of these receptors: a man between 18 and 29 years old in good health. Some clones in this sample may be carry-over from other donors' samples. Each CDR3 is given with its conserved first and last residue. The D gene is left open where the match is weak. Some rows mark clone size as missing; the rest say once, few, many or name a class of expanded clone.

d_gene,abundance,j_gene,v_gene,CDR3aa,CDR3nt
NA,NA,TRBJ1-1,TRBV7-9,CASSAGGNTEAFF,TGTGCCAGCAGCGCCGGGGGGAACACTGAAGCTTTCTTT
NA,NA,TRBJ2-7,TRBV7-3,CASSLNPGRTYEQYF,TGTGCCAGCAGCTTAAATCCGGGGAGGACCTACGAGCAGTACTTC
NA,NA,TRBJ2-7,TRBV9,CASSALPGQYYEQYF,TGTGCCAGCAGCGCATTGCCGGGACAATACTACGAGCAGTACTTC
NA,NA,TRBJ1-2,TRBV9,CASSVEGKDHGYTF,TGTGCCAGCAGCGTAGAGGGGAAGGATCATGGCTACACCTTC
TRBD1,NA,TRBJ1-3,TRBV9,CASSAGQGSSGNTIYF,TGTGCCAGCAGCGCCGGACAGGGGAGCTCTGGAAACACCATATATTTT
NA,NA,TRBJ1-6,TRBV5-6,CASSSGTPQSLHF,TGTGCCAGCAGCTCCGGGACCCCGCAATCCCTCCACTTT
TRBD1,NA,TRBJ2-1,TRBV5-1,CASSHITGVEQFF,TGCGCCAGCAGTCACATTACAGGGGTTGAGCAGTTCTTC
TRBD2,NA,TRBJ2-2,TRBV5-6,CASGQGVLAGGPNTGELFF,TGTGCCAGCGGACAGGGGGTTCTAGCGGGAGGGCCCAACACCGGGGAGCTGTTTTTT
NA,NA,TRBJ2-7,TRBV5-8,CASSFVSRGIDSYEQYF,TGTGCCAGCAGCTTTGTTTCCCGCGGGATTGACTCCTACGAGCAGTACTTC
NA,NA,TRBJ2-5,TRBV19,CASSIGTRAQETQYF,TGTGCCAGTAGTATAGGGACCCGCGCCCAAGAGACCCAGTACTTC
NA,NA,TRBJ1-1,TRBV5-1,CASSLRVMNTEAFF,TGCGCCAGCAGCTTGCGTGTTATGAACACTGAAGCTTTCTTT
NA,NA,TRBJ1-3,TRBV15,CATSPGRSSGNTIYF,TGTGCCACCAGTCCTGGGAGAAGCTCTGGAAACACCATATATTTT
TRBD1,once,TRBJ1-1,TRBV5-6,CASRYRGNTEAFF,TGTGCCAGCAGATACAGGGGGAACACTGAAGCTTTCTTT
NA,NA,TRBJ2-7,TRBV4-2,CASSPLPSGSVGEQYF,TGTGCCAGCAGCCCTCTACCGAGCGGAAGTGTAGGGGAGCAGTACTTC
TRBD1,NA,TRBJ2-1,TRBV5-6,CASRTGTGAYNEQFF,TGTGCCAGCAGAACCGGGACAGGGGCGTACAATGAGCAGTTCTTC
NA,NA,TRBJ1-1,TRBV11-3,CASSEGSGTEAFF,TGTGCCAGCAGCGAGGGATCCGGCACTGAAGCTTTCTTT
NA,NA,TRBJ2-5,TRBV7-9,CASSRSGSQETQYF,TGTGCCAGCAGCCGGAGTGGGAGCCAAGAGACCCAGTACTTC
NA,many,TRBJ1-2,TRBV5-1,CASSDGQTGPNYGYTF,TGCGCCAGCAGCGATGGACAGACCGGGCCTAACTATGGCTACACCTTC
NA,NA,TRBJ2-3,TRBV29-1,CSAKQEDTQYF,TGCAGCGCTAAACAGGAAGATACGCAGTATTTT
TRBD1,NA,TRBJ1-2,TRBV6-5,CASSSLEGAFGYTF,TGTGCCAGCAGTTCCTTGGAGGGGGCGTTTGGCTACACCTTC
TRBD2,NA,TRBJ2-7,TRBV9,CASSVGLAGEYEQYF,TGTGCCAGCAGCGTGGGACTAGCGGGAGAATACGAGCAGTACTTC
NA,NA,TRBJ2-7,TRBV27,CASSLLMGGSYEQYF,TGTGCCAGCAGTTTATTGATGGGGGGTTCCTACGAGCAGTACTTC
NA,NA,TRBJ2-3,TRBV5-4,CASSLGDSTDTQYF,TGTGCCAGCAGCTTGGGGGACTCCACAGATACGCAGTATTTT
NA,NA,TRBJ1-6,TRBV29-1,CSVRGSQGPNSPLHF,TGCAGCGTCCGAGGCTCTCAGGGGCCTAATTCACCCCTCCACTTT
NA,NA,TRBJ1-1,TRBV6-5,CASSSGGAGTEAFF,TGTGCCAGCAGCTCGGGGGGCGCCGGCACTGAAGCTTTCTTT
NA,NA,TRBJ1-5,TRBV11-2,CASSIGSQPQHF,TGTGCCAGCAGCATAGGAAGCCAGCCCCAGCATTTT
TRBD1,NA,TRBJ2-7,TRBV27,CASSSMAATGSYEQYF,TGTGCCAGCAGTTCGATGGCGGCGACAGGGTCATACGAGCAGTACTTC
NA,NA,TRBJ2-1,TRBV18,CASSPSSGRNNEQFF,TGTGCCAGCTCACCCTCCTCCGGGAGAAACAATGAGCAGTTCTTC
TRBD1,NA,TRBJ1-4,TRBV7-2,CASSPRTGNNEKLFF,TGTGCCAGCAGCCCCAGGACAGGGAATAATGAAAAACTGTTTTTT
NA,NA,TRBJ1-4,TRBV7-9,CASSLLLGPNEKLFF,TGTGCCAGCAGCTTATTACTGGGTCCTAATGAAAAACTGTTTTTT
TRBD2,NA,TRBJ2-1,TRBV6-5,CASSGGTSSYNEQFF,TGTGCCAGCAGTGGCGGGACTAGCTCCTACAATGAGCAGTTCTTC
NA,NA,TRBJ1-3,TRBV28,CASSPPWEGVSGNTIYF,TGTGCCAGCAGCCCCCCGTGGGAGGGCGTCAGTGGAAACACCATATATTTT
NA,once,TRBJ1-2,TRBV5-1,CASSLGAGSGYGYTF,TGCGCCAGCAGCTTGGGGGCGGGCAGCGGCTATGGCTACACCTTC
TRBD1,NA,TRBJ2-7,TRBV29-1,CSVATGIYEQYF,TGCAGCGTCGCGACAGGGATCTACGAGCAGTACTTC
TRBD1,few,TRBJ1-1,TRBV10-3,CAISPTGGEAFF,TGTGCCATCAGCCCTACAGGGGGAGAGGCTTTCTTT
TRBD1,NA,TRBJ2-3,TRBV27,CASSRQGASTDTQYF,TGTGCCAGCAGCAGACAGGGGGCTAGCACAGATACGCAGTATTTT
NA,NA,TRBJ1-5,TRBV7-9,CASSLDGSNQPQHF,TGTGCCAGCAGCCTGGACGGGAGCAATCAGCCCCAGCATTTT
TRBD2,NA,TRBJ2-2,TRBV12-5,CASGLFPLSGTSGRYTGELFF,TGTGCTAGTGGTTTGTTCCCTCTTTCCGGGACTAGCGGGAGATACACCGGGGAGCTGTTTTTT
NA,NA,TRBJ2-7,TRBV7-9,CASSPAEVGVQYF,TGTGCCAGCAGCCCAGCTGAGGTGGGGGTTCAGTACTTC
NA,NA,TRBJ2-1,TRBV7-8,CASSLGSRRWNEQFF,TGTGCCAGCAGCTTAGGGTCACGGCGCTGGAATGAGCAGTTCTTC
NA,once,TRBJ1-2,TRBV28,CASSLFPGSYGYTF,TGTGCCAGCTCCCTCTTTCCAGGGTCCTATGGCTACACCTTC
TRBD2,NA,TRBJ2-3,TRBV30,CAWSPGRDTQYF,TGTGCCTGGAGCCCCGGGAGGGATACGCAGTATTTT
NA,NA,TRBJ1-5,TRBV7-8,CASSGQGSNQPQHF,TGTGCCAGCAGCGGCCAGGGGAGCAATCAGCCCCAGCATTTT
NA,NA,TRBJ2-2,TRBV7-3,CASSLYRETPGELFF,TGTGCCAGCAGCTTATATCGGGAGACCCCCGGGGAGCTGTTTTTT
NA,NA,TRBJ1-3,TRBV7-9,CASSLGWGDLSGNTIYF,TGTGCCAGCAGCTTAGGGTGGGGGGACCTCTCTGGAAACACCATATATTTT
TRBD2,once,TRBJ2-7,TRBV14,CASSHYEREAGYEQYF,TGTGCCAGCAGCCACTATGAACGGGAGGCGGGGTACGAGCAGTACTTC
TRBD1,NA,TRBJ2-7,TRBV7-6,CASSFDTGTGGSYEQYF,TGTGCCAGCAGCTTCGACACCGGGACAGGGGGCTCCTACGAGCAGTACTTC
NA,NA,TRBJ2-1,TRBV27,CASSFQGRGFNEQFF,TGTGCCAGCAGTTTTCAAGGTCGCGGATTCAATGAGCAGTTCTTC
TRBD1,NA,TRBJ1-1,TRBV5-6,CASSLVGQGTEAFF,TGTGCCAGCAGCTTGGTGGGACAGGGCACTGAAGCTTTCTTT
TRBD1,NA,TRBJ1-1,TRBV5-5,CASSPPGGQVNTEAFF,TGTGCCAGCAGCCCTCCAGGGGGACAGGTGAACACTGAAGCTTTCTTT
NA,NA,TRBJ2-5,TRBV27,CASRRSIRETQYF,TGTGCCAGCAGACGGTCGATTAGGGAGACCCAGTACTTC
NA,NA,TRBJ2-5,TRBV18,CASSPREETQYF,TGTGCCAGCTCCCCCAGGGAAGAGACCCAGTACTTC
TRBD2,NA,TRBJ2-7,TRBV27,CASSLSLAGIEQYF,TGTGCCAGCAGTTTGTCACTAGCGGGCATCGAGCAGTACTTC